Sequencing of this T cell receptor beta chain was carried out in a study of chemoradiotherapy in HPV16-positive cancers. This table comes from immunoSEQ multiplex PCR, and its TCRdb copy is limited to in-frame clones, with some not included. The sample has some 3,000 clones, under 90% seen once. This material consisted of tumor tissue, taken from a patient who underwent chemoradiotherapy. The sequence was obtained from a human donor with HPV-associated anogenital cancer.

CDR3 in amino acids: CASSLGARVNTGELFF. The CDR3 bases are TGCGCCAGCAGCTTGGGTGCCAGAGTTAACACCGGGGAGCTGTTTTTT. This chain links TRBV5-1 with TRBJ2-2; D is unclear. With 0 bases removed from V and 2 bases from J, the gap between germline ends came to 11 bases. Germline V CDR1 and CDR2: SGHRS, YFSETQ. The CDR3 contains 16 residues.